The 24 T cell receptor beta chains reported below all come from one sample, sequenced in a study of shared clonotypes between healthy human individuals. Assay: immunoSEQ multiplex PCR; the TCRdb copy retains only in-frame clones and omits some. Of around 640,000 clones listed, 95% to 97% are singletons. The naive CD8 population came from CD45RO-negative cells selected for CCR7, without terminally differentiated effector memory CD45RA+ cells. The sequenced sample consisted of naive CD8+ T cells sorted from blood. Receptor source: a woman aged 30 to 39 in good health.

The genes are TRBV2 and TRBJ2-7; 10 nucleotides agree with TRBD2. Germline values: CDR1 SNHLY, CDR2 FYNNEI. CDR3 length: 14 residues. The J segment lost 7 bases and the V segment lost 1 base, leaving 4 bases of the junction unmatched. The CDR3 region is CASSEGLAGEEQYF. The CDR3 DNA sequence: TGTGCCAGCAGTGAAGGGCTAGCGGGGGAAGAGCAGTACTTC.

The chain is built from TRBV10-2 and TRBJ2-7; the match to TRBD1 covers 10 bases. The CDR3 totals 15 residues. The germline CDR1 and CDR2 sequences are WSHSY and SAAADI. The ends lost 4 bases at V and 2 bases at J; junction bases unmatched: 5. The CDR3 DNA reads TGCGCCAGCAGTGCAGGGACAGGGGCAACCTACGAGCAGTACTTC. It yields the protein CASSAGTGATYEQYF.

The V gene is TRBV7-9, the J gene TRBJ1-4; D gene uncertain. Germline values: CDR1 SEHNR, CDR2 FQNEAQ (reference sequence). Deletions cut 4 bases from V and 2 bases from J, with 11 bases between. This CDR3 contains 15 residues. The CDR3 DNA follows: TGTGCCAGCAGCTCCGACACCGGTACTAATGAAAAACTGTTTTTT. This encodes CASSSDTGTNEKLFF.

This sequence joins TRBV27 and TRBJ2-7, with D possibly matching TRBD2 (5 bases). V lost 3 bases to trimming and J lost 3 bases, with 15 bases between them. This CDR3 contains 15 residues. Germline V CDR1 and CDR2: MNHEY, SMNVEV (reference sequence). This CDR3 is CASSFLAPGGYEQYF. The CDR3 bases are TGTGCCAGCAGTTTCTTGGCTCCCGGAGGCTACGAGCAGTACTTC.

The chain couples TRBV11-2 to TRBJ1-1; 12 positions agree with TRBD1. The CDR3 sequence is 16 residues long. The germline gives CDR1 SGHAT, CDR2 FQNNGV. Trimming cost V 6 bases and J 7 bases; bases outside gene matches: 12. As DNA, the CDR3 is TGTGCCAGCAGATCCGACTTGGGACAGGGGGCGAATGAAGCTTTCTTT. Its protein is CASRSDLGQGANEAFF.

The chain joins TRBV7-8 to TRBJ2-1, with TRBD1 as a possible D gene (5 bases). Trimming took off 0 bases at V and 4 bases at J, with 7 bases between the two ends. CDR1 is SGHVS and CDR2 is FQNEAQ in the germline V gene. This CDR3 comprises 14 residues. DNA of the CDR3: TGTGCCAGCAGCTTAGCGACAGAATACAATGAGCAGTTCTTC. It codes for CASSLATEYNEQFF.

The chain recombines TRBV7-3 with TRBJ1-5; weak D call: TRBD1 (6 bases). CDR3 length: 14 amino acids. Trimming pared 0 bases from V and 9 bases from J, leaving 12 bases between. The germline V gene has CDR1 SGHTA and CDR2 FQGTGA. This chain's CDR3 is CASSLTGASSPQHF. Written as DNA, the CDR3 is TGTGCCAGCAGCTTAACGGGGGCTTCTTCGCCCCAGCATTTT.

Only one count was recorded for this clone. The DNA of the CDR3 is TGTGCCAGCAGCACCTACCCGGGGCGTACTACCCTAAACACCGGGGAGCTGTTTTTT. The encoded protein is CASSTYPGRTTLNTGELFF. The chain uses TRBV7-6 and TRBJ2-2; D tentatively reads TRBD1 or TRBD2 (5 bases each). The V end was cut by 5 bases, the J end by 2 bases, with 24 bases between. The CDR3 is made up of 19 amino acids. Germline V gives CDR1 SGHVS, CDR2 FNYEAQ.

The chain links TRBV28 to TRBJ2-1; 12 nucleotides align to TRBD2. V lost 4 bases, J lost 8 bases, and 6 bases stayed unmatched. The CDR3 covers 15 residues. CDR1 is MDHEN and CDR2 is SYDVKM in the germline V gene. The CDR3 sequence: CASSSSGRESDEQFF. The CDR3 bases are TGTGCCAGCAGTTCTAGCGGGAGGGAGTCGGATGAGCAGTTCTTC.

This chain links TRBV19 with TRBJ2-2; D is unclear. There are 15 residues in the CDR3. Germline assignment: CDR1 LNHDA and CDR2 SQIVND (reference sequence). Trimming pared 5 bases from V and 6 bases from J, leaving 16 bases between. The CDR3 DNA sequence: TGTGCCAGTAGTGTCCGTACATCGAGCTCCGGGGAGCTGTTTTTT. Encoded protein: CASSVRTSSSGELFF.

The chain uses TRBV30 and TRBJ2-7; 9 nucleotides line up with TRBD2. The CDR3 is 14 amino acids. V lost 2 bases and J lost 0; bases outside the gene matches: 2. Germline assignment: CDR1 GTSNPN and CDR2 SVGIG (reference sequence). CDR3 protein: CAWSRAGGSYEQYF. The CDR3 nucleotides are TGTGCCTGGAGTAGAGCGGGAGGCTCCTACGAGCAGTACTTC.

The V and J genes are TRBV14 and TRBJ2-1; 10 bases map to TRBD2. CDR3 size: 16 residues. Per the germline V gene, CDR1 is SGHDN and CDR2 is FVKESK. V shed 7 bases and J 6 bases; nucleotides not matched to a gene: 12. The CDR3 sequence: CASNTAASGSLNEQFF. Here the CDR3 DNA reads TGTGCCAGCAACACAGCGGCTAGCGGGAGTCTCAATGAGCAGTTCTTC.

V usage is TRBV19 and J usage is TRBJ2-3; 10 nucleotides match TRBD2. Germline values: CDR1 LNHDA, CDR2 SQIVND (reference sequence). V gave up 5 bases and J gave up 2 bases; unmatched junction bases: 7. The CDR3 contains 16 residues. The CDR3 nucleotides are TGTGCCAGTAGTCGAGAACTAGCGGGAAACACAGATACGCAGTATTTT. Residues: CASSRELAGNTDTQYF.

V and J are TRBV6-1 and TRBJ2-7; D could derive from TRBD1 or TRBD2 (5 bases each). Germline V gene sequence: CDR1 MNHNS, CDR2 SASEGT. There are 15 residues in the CDR3. The germline V and J ends were trimmed by 4 bases and 6 bases, with 19 bases remaining between them. The CDR3 loop reads CASSVGRQMGVEQYF. CDR3 in DNA: TGTGCCAGCAGTGTTGGTCGGCAGATGGGGGTCGAGCAGTACTTC.

The chain carries TRBV4-2 and TRBJ2-5; D call uncertain. The tail of the sequence fits TRBJ2-7 better, so the J call may be wrong. The CDR3 has 15 residues. CDR1 and CDR2 from the germline V gene are LGHNA and YNFKEQ. CDR3 loop: CASSQGFAYSYEQYF. CDR3 coding DNA: TGTGCCAGCAGCCAAGGGTTTGCGTATTCCTACGAGCAGTACTTC.

V gene TRBV28 combines with J gene TRBJ2-1; 11 nucleotides match TRBD2. V trimming: 5 bases; J trimming: 9 bases; junction bases outside the gene matches: 18. Germline CDR1 reads MDHEN; CDR2 reads SYDVKM. This CDR3 spans 18 amino acids. CDR3 in amino acids: CASSPQDAAGLAGGEQFF. CDR3 coding DNA: TGTGCCAGCAGTCCCCAGGACGCGGCAGGACTAGCGGGTGGTGAGCAGTTCTTC.

The V call is TRBV5-4, the J call TRBJ2-7, with D tentatively TRBD1 or TRBD2 (5 bases each). This CDR3 comprises 14 residues. Germline-derived CDR1 and CDR2 are SGHNT and YYREEE (reference sequence). V shed 4 bases and J shed 5 bases, with 16 bases lying between them. The CDR3: CASSDGTDSHEQYF. CDR3 DNA: TGTGCCAGCAGCGACGGGACCGATTCTCACGAGCAGTACTTC. The full variable domain, completed using reference TRBV5-4 and TRBJ2-7, is ETGVTQSPTHLIKTRGQQVTLRCSSQSGHNTVSWYQQALGQGPQFIFQYYREEENGRGNFPPRFSGLQFPNYSSELNVNALELDDSALYLCASSDGTDSHEQYFGPGTRLTVT.

This clone is a singleton in its sample. The CDR3 sequence: CASLADNNEQFF. In DNA, the CDR3 is TGTGCCAGCTTAGCGGATAACAATGAGCAGTTCTTC. The rearrangement links TRBV7-9 to TRBJ2-1; D might be TRBD2 (6 bases). Trimming shortened V by 8 bases and J by 5 bases, and 10 bases separated the two germline ends. Germline V gene data show CDR1 as SEHNR and CDR2 as FQNEAQ (reference sequence). The CDR3 sequence is 12 residues long.

This chain links TRBV7-2 with TRBJ1-5, with TRBD1 as a possible D gene (6 bases). The CDR3 is 15 amino acids. Between the trimmed V and J ends, which lost 2 bases and 6 bases, there was a span of 14 bases. Germline CDR1 SGHTA, CDR2 FQGNSA. The CDR3 DNA sequence: TGTGCCAGCAGCTTACTGGGGGGCACGGTTCAGCCCCAGCATTTT. It specifies CASSLLGGTVQPQHF.

The chain combines TRBV5-4 with TRBJ2-7; TRBD1 aligns across 8 bases. Germline CDR1 is SGHNT and CDR2 is YYREEE (reference sequence). V was pared by 4 bases and J by 1 base, with 7 bases of the junction left unmatched. This CDR3 has 15 amino acids. The CDR3 loop is CASSLRDRSSYEQYF. The CDR3 nucleotides are TGTGCCAGCAGCCTCCGGGACAGGTCATCCTACGAGCAGTACTTC.

This chain links TRBV19 with TRBJ1-4; D might be TRBD1 (5 bases). Germline values: CDR1 LNHDA, CDR2 SQIVND (reference sequence). Trimming removed 6 bases at V and 7 bases at J, with 9 bases between. CDR3 length: 12 residues. This CDR3 is CASRPRGEKLFF. The CDR3, as DNA: TGTGCCAGTAGGCCAAGGGGTGAAAAACTGTTTTTT.

This chain connects TRBV9 to TRBJ2-7, with D maybe TRBD1 (5 bases). This CDR3 contains 15 residues. Trimming shortened V by 3 bases and J by 5 bases, and 18 bases separated the two germline ends. Germline V gene sequence: CDR1 SGDLS, CDR2 YYNGEE. CDR3 residues: CASSATGFPTDEQYF. CDR3 coding DNA: TGTGCCAGCAGCGCAACAGGATTTCCCACCGACGAGCAGTACTTC.

The CDR3 DNA sequence: TGTGCCAGCAGCCAAGAGGGCCTAGCGGGAGCCTACGAGCAGTACTTC. This codes for CASSQEGLAGAYEQYF. V gene TRBV4-2 combines with J gene TRBJ2-7; the match to TRBD2 covers 10 bases. The CDR3 spans 16 residues. Looked up from germline, CDR1 is LGHNA and CDR2 is YNFKEQ. With 0 bases clipped from V and 2 bases from J, the junction kept 4 bases outside the gene matches.

The chain is built from TRBV7-6 and TRBJ2-7, with TRBD2 matching 8 bases. Germline V gene sequence: CDR1 SGHVS, CDR2 FNYEAQ. J was trimmed by 0 bases and V by 5 bases; bases with no gene match: 3. This CDR3 region has 14 residues. CDR3 nucleotides: TGTGCCAGCAGCCCGAGCGGGGGCTCCTACGAGCAGTACTTC. Translation gives CASSPSGGSYEQYF.